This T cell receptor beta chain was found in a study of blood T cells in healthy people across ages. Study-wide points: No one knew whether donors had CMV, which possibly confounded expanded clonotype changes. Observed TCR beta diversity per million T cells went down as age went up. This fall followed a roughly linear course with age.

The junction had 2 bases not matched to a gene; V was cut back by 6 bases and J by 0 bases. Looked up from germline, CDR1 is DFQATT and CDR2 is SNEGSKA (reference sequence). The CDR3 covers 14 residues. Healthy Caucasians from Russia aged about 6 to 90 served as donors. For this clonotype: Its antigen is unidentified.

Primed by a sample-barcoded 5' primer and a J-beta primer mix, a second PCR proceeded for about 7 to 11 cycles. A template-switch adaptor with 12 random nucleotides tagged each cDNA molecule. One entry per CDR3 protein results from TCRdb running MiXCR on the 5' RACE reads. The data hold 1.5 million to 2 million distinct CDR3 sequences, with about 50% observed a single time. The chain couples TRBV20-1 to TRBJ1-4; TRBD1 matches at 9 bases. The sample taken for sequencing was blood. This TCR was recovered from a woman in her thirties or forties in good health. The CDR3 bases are TGCAGTGCCCGACAGGGGGCAACTAATGAAAAACTGTTTTTT. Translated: CSARQGATNEKLFF.